The next 2 T cell receptor beta chains were all read from a single sample in a study of cytomegalovirus exposure and HLA in healthy donors. Amplification used 60 Vbeta primers and 13 Jbeta primers. Using immunoSEQ multiplex PCR, the repertoire was profiled, and TCRdb retains in-frame clones only, with some absent. The sample contains over 110,000 clones, 70% to 80% of which appear only once. Specimen: PBMCs. These receptors were obtained from a woman aged 35 to 49 in good health and CMV-seropositive.

The genes are TRBV5-1 and TRBJ2-6, with 7 bases identical to TRBD2. This CDR3 region has 15 residues. Trimming removed 3 bases from V and 3 bases from J; junction bases left unmatched: 3. In germline, CDR1 is SGHRS, CDR2 YFSETQ. For the CDR3, the DNA is TGCGCCAGCAGCTGGGGGAGGGTTGGGGCCAACGTCCTGACTTTC. It codes for CASSWGRVGANVLTF.

This rearrangement joins TRBV14 to TRBJ1-3; tentatively, D is TRBD1 (6 bases). CDR3 size: 17 residues. Germline V gene data show CDR1 as SGHDN and CDR2 as FVKESK. Trimming shortened V by 1 base and J by 2 bases, and 15 bases separated the two germline ends. The CDR3 here is CASSQAAGVVTGNTIYF. Here the CDR3 DNA reads TGTGCCAGCAGCCAAGCTGCAGGGGTTGTCACTGGAAACACCATATATTTT. The complete variable domain, with remaining parts taken from reference TRBV14 and TRBJ1-3, reads EAGVTQFPSHSVIEKGQTVTLRCDPISGHDNLYWYRRVMGKEIKFLLHFVKESKQDESGMPNNRFLAERTGGTYSTLKVQPAELEDSGVYFCASSQAAGVVTGNTIYFGEGSWLTVV.